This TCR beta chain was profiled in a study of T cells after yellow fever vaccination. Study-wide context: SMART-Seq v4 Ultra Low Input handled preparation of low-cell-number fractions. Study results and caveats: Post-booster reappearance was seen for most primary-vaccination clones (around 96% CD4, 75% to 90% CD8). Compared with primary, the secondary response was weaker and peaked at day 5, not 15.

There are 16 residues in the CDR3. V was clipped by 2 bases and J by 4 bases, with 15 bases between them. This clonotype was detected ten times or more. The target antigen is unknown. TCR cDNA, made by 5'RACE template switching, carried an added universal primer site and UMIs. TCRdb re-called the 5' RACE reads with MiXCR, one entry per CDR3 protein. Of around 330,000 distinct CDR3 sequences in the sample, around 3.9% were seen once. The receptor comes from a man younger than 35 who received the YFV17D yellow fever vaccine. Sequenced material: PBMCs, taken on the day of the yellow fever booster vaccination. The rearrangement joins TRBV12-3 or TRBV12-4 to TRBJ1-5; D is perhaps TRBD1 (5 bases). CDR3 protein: CASSLTLNGGNQPQHF. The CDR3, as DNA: TGTGCCAGCAGTTTAACTCTAAACGGGGGGAATCAGCCCCAGCATTTT.